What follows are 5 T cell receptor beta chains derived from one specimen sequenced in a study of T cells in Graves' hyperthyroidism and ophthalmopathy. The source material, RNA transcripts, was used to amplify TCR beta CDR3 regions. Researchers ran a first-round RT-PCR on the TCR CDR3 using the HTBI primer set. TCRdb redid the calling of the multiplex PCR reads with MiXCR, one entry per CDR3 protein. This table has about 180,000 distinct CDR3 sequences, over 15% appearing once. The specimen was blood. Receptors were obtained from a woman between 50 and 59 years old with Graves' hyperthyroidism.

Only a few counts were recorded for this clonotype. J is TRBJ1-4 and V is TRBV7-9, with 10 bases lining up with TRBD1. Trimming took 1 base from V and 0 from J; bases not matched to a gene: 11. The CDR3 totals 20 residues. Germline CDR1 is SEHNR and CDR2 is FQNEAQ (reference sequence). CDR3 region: CASSLGQGALLSSTNEKLFF. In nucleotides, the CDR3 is TGTGCCAGCAGCTTAGGACAGGGGGCCCTTCTATCCTCAACTAATGAAAAACTGTTTTTT.

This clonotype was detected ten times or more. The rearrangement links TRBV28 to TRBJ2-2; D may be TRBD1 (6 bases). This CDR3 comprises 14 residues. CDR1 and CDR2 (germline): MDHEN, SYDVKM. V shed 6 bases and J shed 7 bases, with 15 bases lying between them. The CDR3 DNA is TGTGCCAGCAGAGGTACAGGGTGGGGCGGGGAGCTGTTTTTT. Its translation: CASRGTGWGGELFF.

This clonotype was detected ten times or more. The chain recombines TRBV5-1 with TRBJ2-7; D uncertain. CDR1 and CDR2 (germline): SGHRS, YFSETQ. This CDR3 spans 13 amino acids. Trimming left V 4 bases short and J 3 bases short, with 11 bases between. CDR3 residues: CASSRSGRYEQYF. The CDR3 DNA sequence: TGCGCCAGCAGCAGGTCTGGTCGCTACGAGCAGTACTTC.

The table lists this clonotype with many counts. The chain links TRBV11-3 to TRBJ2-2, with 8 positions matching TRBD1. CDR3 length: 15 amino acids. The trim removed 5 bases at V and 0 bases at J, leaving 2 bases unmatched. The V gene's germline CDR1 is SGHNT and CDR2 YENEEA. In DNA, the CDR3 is TGTGCCAGCAGCCCGACAGGGGCGAACACCGGGGAGCTGTTTTTT. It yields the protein CASSPTGANTGELFF.

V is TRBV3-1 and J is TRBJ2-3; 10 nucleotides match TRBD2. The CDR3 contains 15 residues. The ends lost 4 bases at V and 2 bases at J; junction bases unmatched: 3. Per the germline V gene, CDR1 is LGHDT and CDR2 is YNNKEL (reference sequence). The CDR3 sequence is CASSPLAGTTDTQYF. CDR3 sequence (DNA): TGTGCCAGCAGCCCACTAGCGGGGACCACAGATACGCAGTATTTT.